Presented here are 3 T cell receptor beta chains from one specimen sequenced in a study of T cell changes during pregnancy in multiple sclerosis. TCRdb's table, derived via immunoSEQ multiplex PCR, lists solely in-frame clones and lacks some. The table has some 81,000 clones, approximately 91% seen once; the top ten hold approximately 2%. Source: peripheral blood, taken before pregnancy. Receptors were obtained from a female donor with multiple sclerosis, enrolled in a pregnancy study.

This clone showed up just once. The rearrangement uses TRBV30 and TRBJ1-5, with TRBD1 matching over 7 bases. Looked up from germline, CDR1 is GTSNPN and CDR2 is SVGIG (reference sequence). There are 15 residues in the CDR3. V shed 3 bases and J 0 bases; nucleotides not matched to a gene: 5. CDR3 protein: CAWSADRLSNQPQHF. The CDR3 region has the DNA TGTGCCTGGAGCGCGGACAGGCTTAGCAATCAGCCCCAGCATTTT.

This clone was picked up one time. This chain uses TRBV5-1 with TRBJ1-3; D unclear. The germline V and J ends were trimmed by 4 bases and 0 bases, with 14 bases remaining between them. In germline, CDR1 is SGHRS, CDR2 YFSETQ. The CDR3 sequence is 16 residues long. CDR3 sequence reads: CASSLNPRGSGNTIYF. The CDR3 DNA reads as TGCGCCAGCAGCCTGAATCCCCGCGGCTCTGGAAACACCATATATTTT. Full variable domain (missing parts from reference TRBV5-1 and TRBJ1-3): KAGVTQTPRYLIKTRGQQVTLSCSPISGHRSVSWYQQTPGQGLQFLFEYFSETQRNKGNFPGRFSGRQFSNSRSEMNVSTLELGDSALYLCASSLNPRGSGNTIYFGEGSWLTVV.

The genes are TRBV18 and TRBJ2-5; the match to TRBD1 covers 10 bases. The CDR3 spans 15 residues. Germline V CDR1 and CDR2: KGHSH, LQKENI. The junction had 1 base not matched to a gene; V was cut back by 2 bases and J by 1 base. CDR3 sequence (DNA): TGTGCCAGCTCACCAGGGACAGGGGTCCAAGAGACCCAGTACTTC. This sequence encodes CASSPGTGVQETQYF.